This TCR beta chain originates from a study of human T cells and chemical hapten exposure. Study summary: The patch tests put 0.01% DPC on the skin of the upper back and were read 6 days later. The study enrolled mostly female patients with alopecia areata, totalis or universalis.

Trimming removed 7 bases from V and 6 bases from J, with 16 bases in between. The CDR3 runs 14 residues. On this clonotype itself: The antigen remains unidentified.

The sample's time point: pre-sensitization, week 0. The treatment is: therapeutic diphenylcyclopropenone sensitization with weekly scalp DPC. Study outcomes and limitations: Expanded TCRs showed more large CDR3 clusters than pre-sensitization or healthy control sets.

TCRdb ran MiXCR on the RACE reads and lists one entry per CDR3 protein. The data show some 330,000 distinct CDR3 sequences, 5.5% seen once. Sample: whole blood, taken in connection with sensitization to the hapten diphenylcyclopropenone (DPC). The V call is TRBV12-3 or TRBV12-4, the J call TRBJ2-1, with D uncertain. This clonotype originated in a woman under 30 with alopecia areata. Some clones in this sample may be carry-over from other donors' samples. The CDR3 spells CASTPGGFGNEQFF. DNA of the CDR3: TGTGCCAGCACCCCTGGTGGGTTTGGCAATGAGCAGTTCTTC.